These 29 T cell receptor beta chains came from one sample sequenced in a study of a mutant IDH1 vaccine in newly diagnosed glioma. The table came from immunoSEQ multiplex PCR; TCRdb's copy has only in-frame clones and leaves some out. The sample has 25,000 to 35,000 clones, 70% to 90% seen once. Antigens of these TCRs are unknown. Time point in this sample: week 23, last vaccination. Vaccination comprised doses that each held 300 ug of mutant IDH1 20-mer peptide, plus topical imiquimod. Sequencing used PBMCs, obtained from a glioma patient whose treatment included an IDH1 peptide vaccine. These TCRs come from a man aged 35-49 years with glioma.

With regard to this clone: Sequence at one end of the junction differs from germline and may be a read error. This chain uses TRBV7-7 with TRBJ2-1, with D hard to call. CDR3 length equals 13 residues. Germline CDR1 is SSHAT and CDR2 is FNYEAQ (reference sequence). CDR3 amino acids: CASSLGQWNEQFF. DNA for the CDR3: TGTGCTAGCAGCTTAGGGCAGTGGAATGAGCAGTTCTTC.

A single count supports this clone. The chain uses TRBV9 and TRBJ2-2; 11 nucleotides match TRBD2. Losses at the gene ends were 3 bases for V and 0 bases for J; bases not matched to a gene: 7. CDR1 and CDR2 (germline): SGDLS, YYNGEE. This CDR3 region has 18 residues. CDR3 coding DNA: TGTGCCAGCAGCGCACTAGCGGGGGACCTATCGAACACCGGGGAGCTGTTTTTT. Its protein product is CASSALAGDLSNTGELFF.

The chain recombines TRBV2 with TRBJ2-2; 11 nucleotides match TRBD2. Trimming removed 6 bases from V and 5 bases from J; junction bases left unmatched: 8. The CDR3 contains 16 residues. The germline CDR1 and CDR2 sequences are SNHLY and FYNNEI. CDR3 loop: CASRKLAGEGTGELFF. In DNA form, the CDR3 reads TGTGCCAGCAGAAAACTAGCGGGAGAGGGGACCGGGGAGCTGTTTTTT.

The J gene is TRBJ2-1, the V gene TRBV2; TRBD2 matches 10 bases. J lost 5 bases, V lost 3 bases, and 7 bases had no gene match. Per germline, CDR1 SNHLY and CDR2 FYNNEI. The CDR3 extends over 16 amino acids. The CDR3 bases are TGTGCCAGCAGTGATGCCCGGACTAGCGGAAACAATGAGCAGTTCTTC. Amino acid sequence: CASSDARTSGNNEQFF.

This chain links TRBV5-1 with TRBJ2-2; 10 positions match TRBD2. V dropped 3 bases and J dropped 5; count of bases not matched to a gene: 7. The CDR3 spans 16 residues. Germline V gives CDR1 SGHRS, CDR2 YFSETQ. This CDR3 reads CASSSTSGLETGELFF. The CDR3, as DNA: TGCGCCAGCAGCTCGACTAGCGGGTTGGAAACCGGGGAGCTGTTTTTT.

DNA of the CDR3: TGTGCCAGCAGTGACTCCCCCGTAGCACCGAACACCGGGGAGCTGTTTTTT. It yields the protein CASSDSPVAPNTGELFF. The chain joins TRBV6-4 to TRBJ2-2; D gene ambiguous. Looked up from germline, CDR1 is MRHNA and CDR2 is SNTAGT. With 0 bases removed from V and 0 bases from J, the gap between germline ends came to 11 bases. This CDR3 has 17 residues.

J is TRBJ1-2 and V is TRBV28; the D is unclear. Trimming took off 8 bases at V and 6 bases at J, with 19 bases between the two ends. Germline V gene lookup returns CDR1 MDHEN and CDR2 SYDVKM. The CDR3 sequence is 14 residues long. Here the CDR3 DNA reads TGTGCCAGCCGCCCTCGGAGAGGGTTCGATGGCTACACCTTC. Protein sequence: CASRPRRGFDGYTF.

The J gene is TRBJ1-4, the V gene TRBV7-8; D may be TRBD1 (5 bases). The CDR3 is 14 residues long. V dropped 6 bases and J dropped 2 bases, with 10 bases sitting between them. From germline, CDR1 is SGHVS and CDR2 FQNEAQ. In DNA, the CDR3 is TGTGCCAGCAGGCAGGGAGTCACTAATGAAAAACTGTTTTTT. It codes for CASRQGVTNEKLFF.

The rearrangement uses TRBV4-1 and TRBJ1-3, with D uncertain. This CDR3 comprises 15 residues. The germline V and J ends were trimmed by 0 bases and 3 bases, with 9 bases remaining between them. Per the germline V gene, CDR1 is MGHRA and CDR2 is YSYEKL. In nucleotides, the CDR3 is TGCGCCAGCAGCCAAGACTTGGGGATTGGAAACACCATATATTTT. This codes for CASSQDLGIGNTIYF.

The table lists this clone with a count of one. This sequence joins TRBV7-9 and TRBJ1-6; TRBD1 is a possible D gene (6 bases). Trimming took 6 bases from V and 9 from J, leaving 15 bases between them. This CDR3 region has 14 residues. Germline V CDR1 and CDR2: SEHNR, FQNEAQ (reference sequence). In nucleotides, the CDR3 is TGTGCCAGCAGTGGGGGGGGCAGGGCTTCACCCCTCCACTTT. Translation: CASSGGGRASPLHF.

V and J are TRBV5-1 and TRBJ2-3; D perhaps matches TRBD1 (5 bases). CDR1 is SGHRS, CDR2 YFSETQ, per germline. Trimming cost V 2 bases and J 0 bases, with 7 bases left between them. The length of the CDR3 is 14 residues. The CDR3 here is CASSLDSSTDTQYF. The CDR3 DNA is TGCGCCAGCAGCTTAGACAGTAGCACAGATACGCAGTATTTT.

The V gene is TRBV5-4, the J gene TRBJ1-2; D uncertain. Germline V gives CDR1 SGHNT, CDR2 YYREEE (reference sequence). This CDR3 has 14 amino acids. Deletions cut 0 bases from V and 5 bases from J, with 11 bases between. The CDR3 reads CASSLGSFWYGYTF. The CDR3 DNA sequence: TGTGCCAGCAGCTTGGGCTCTTTTTGGTATGGCTACACCTTC.

The chain joins TRBV19 to TRBJ1-5, with D uncertain. Germline assignment: CDR1 LNHDA and CDR2 SQIVND (reference sequence). V dropped 4 bases and J dropped 2 bases, with 9 bases sitting between them. CDR3 length: 14 amino acids. The CDR3 nucleotides are TGTGCCAGTAGTAAAGTAAATGGCAATCAGCCCCAGCATTTT. It specifies CASSKVNGNQPQHF.

This chain links TRBV6-5 with TRBJ1-1; the D gene is possibly TRBD1 (6 bases). V dropped 6 bases and J dropped 1 base, with 15 bases sitting between them. The CDR3 sequence is 15 residues long. Germline loops: CDR1 MNHEY, CDR2 SVGAGI. The CDR3 here is CASRLNRVENTEAFF. The CDR3 DNA sequence: TGTGCCAGCAGACTTAACAGGGTGGAGAACACTGAAGCTTTCTTT.

The chain has TRBV19 and TRBJ1-1, with a possible D match to TRBD1 (5 bases). Germline CDR1 reads LNHDA; CDR2 reads SQIVND (reference sequence). V was shortened by 2 bases and J by 7 bases, with 8 bases between the two germline ends. The CDR3 totals 12 residues. CDR3 loop: CASSIRGVEAFF. As DNA, the CDR3 is TGTGCCAGTAGTATAAGGGGTGTTGAAGCTTTCTTT. Full variable domain (remainder filled in from reference TRBV19 and TRBJ1-1): DGGITQSPKYLFRKEGQNVTLSCEQNLNHDAMYWYRQDPGQGLRLIYYSQIVNDFQKGDIAEGYSVSREKKESFPLTVTSAQKNPTAFYLCASSIRGVEAFFGQGTRLTVV.

This clone was seen once. The V call is TRBV19, the J call TRBJ2-1, with TRBD1 matching 7 bases. Germline CDR1 reads LNHDA; CDR2 reads SQIVND (reference sequence). The CDR3 sequence is 15 residues long. V dropped 5 bases and J dropped 10; count of bases not matched to a gene: 14. The CDR3 loop is CASSPYRGTLREQFF. The DNA for the CDR3 is TGTGCCAGTAGTCCTTACAGGGGTACCCTCCGAGAGCAGTTCTTC.

This chain connects TRBV30 to TRBJ1-1; weak D call: TRBD1 (5 bases). CDR3 length: 15 amino acids. Trimming pared 0 bases from V and 1 base from J, leaving 12 bases between. In germline, CDR1 is GTSNPN, CDR2 SVGIG (reference sequence). CDR3 amino acids: CAWSVRGAGNTEAFF. CDR3 bases: TGTGCCTGGAGTGTACGTGGGGCCGGGAACACTGAAGCTTTCTTT.

The V call is TRBV4-2, the J call TRBJ2-7; the D is unclear. Trimming took 0 bases from V and 2 from J, leaving 8 bases between them. From germline, CDR1 is LGHNA and CDR2 YNFKEQ. The CDR3 length is 14 residues. CDR3 protein: CASSQEEITYEQYF. As DNA, the CDR3 is TGTGCCAGCAGCCAAGAGGAAATTACCTACGAGCAGTACTTC.

CDR3 sequence reads: CAISESRGSGEQETQYF. The CDR3 region has the DNA TGTGCCATCAGTGAGTCGAGAGGTAGCGGGGAACAAGAGACCCAGTACTTC. The chain joins TRBV10-3 to TRBJ2-5; TRBD2 agrees at 8 bases. Germline CDR1 reads ENHRY; CDR2 reads SYGVKD. J was trimmed by 2 bases and V by 0 bases; bases with no gene match: 8. This CDR3 has 17 residues.

The V and J genes are TRBV6-1 and TRBJ1-2; D is perhaps TRBD1 (5 bases). CDR1 MNHNS and CDR2 SASEGT come from the germline V gene. Trimming took 3 bases from V and 6 from J, leaving 14 bases between them. This CDR3 is built from 14 residues. This CDR3 is CASSETASRHGYTF. CDR3 nucleotide sequence: TGTGCCAGCAGTGAGACAGCAAGTCGGCATGGCTACACCTTC.

V usage is TRBV11-1 and J usage is TRBJ2-6; TRBD1 matches 8 bases. The V segment lost 3 bases and the J segment 2 bases; nucleotides outside the gene matches: 9. Germline V gene sequence: CDR1 SGHAT, CDR2 FQDESV (reference sequence). The CDR3 length is 18 residues. CDR3 in DNA: TGTGCCAGCAGCTTGTCAGGGGGCGCACAACCTGGGGCCAACGTCCTGACTTTC. It codes for CASSLSGGAQPGANVLTF. Full variable domain (outside the CDR3, taken from reference TRBV11-1 and TRBJ2-6): EAEVAQSPRYKITEKSQAVAFWCDPISGHATLYWYRQILGQGPELLVQFQDESVVDDSQLPKDRFSAERLKGVDSTLKIQPAELGDSAMYLCASSLSGGAQPGANVLTFGAGSRLTVL.

The V and J genes are TRBV30 and TRBJ1-3, with TRBD1 identical over 7 bases. Trimming cost V 2 bases and J 0 bases; bases outside gene matches: 19. The CDR3 contains 20 residues. Germline assignment: CDR1 GTSNPN and CDR2 SVGIG (reference sequence). CDR3 DNA: TGTGCCTGGAGTTTTCCGGGACAGACTTATTTGAAACTCTCTGGAAACACCATATATTTT. Amino acids: CAWSFPGQTYLKLSGNTIYF.

Comment on this clone: At the DNA level, this CDR3 is encoded by other sequences in the same sample as well. The J gene is TRBJ1-5, the V gene TRBV6-5; 8 nucleotides align to TRBD1. Germline values: CDR1 MNHEY, CDR2 SVGAGI. There are 15 residues in the CDR3. V trimming: 6 bases; J trimming: 0 bases; junction bases outside the gene matches: 4. CDR3 amino acids: CASRPTGDSNQPQHF. CDR3 nucleotides: TGTGCCAGCAGACCGACAGGGGATAGCAATCAGCCCCAGCATTTT.

The table lists this clone with a few counts. This rearrangement joins TRBV6-5 to TRBJ2-1; 7 bases are shared with TRBD2. Germline CDR1 and CDR2: MNHEY and SVGAGI. The length of the CDR3 is 16 residues. The V gene end was trimmed by 4 bases and the J gene end by 4 bases; junction bases not matched to a gene: 10. The CDR3 is CASSWGGSTLYNEQFF. CDR3 coding DNA: TGTGCCAGCAGTTGGGGCGGGAGCACCTTATACAATGAGCAGTTCTTC.

The chain recombines TRBV5-6 with TRBJ2-1; D uncertain. The CDR3 spans 13 residues. Germline V gene lookup returns CDR1 SGHDT and CDR2 YYEEEE. V lost 3 bases and J 4 bases, leaving 8 bases between the germline ends. The DNA for the CDR3 is TGTGCCAGCAGCTCTTATACGTACAATGAGCAGTTCTTC. Residues: CASSSYTYNEQFF.

V gene TRBV5-6 combines with J gene TRBJ1-6; TRBD1 matches 10 bases. J gave up 10 bases and V 4 bases, and 8 bases lay outside the gene matches. The germline V gene has CDR1 SGHDT and CDR2 YYEEEE. This CDR3 region has 15 residues. Here the CDR3 reads CASSPGTGDPSPLHF. CDR3 in DNA: TGTGCCAGCAGCCCAGGGACAGGGGACCCCTCACCCCTCCACTTT.

The chain combines TRBV11-2 with TRBJ1-3; D may be TRBD1 (5 bases). V was cut by 1 base and J by 2 bases, with 12 bases left in between. The CDR3 has 16 residues. The germline gives CDR1 SGHAT, CDR2 FQNNGV. The CDR3 region has the DNA TGTGCCAGCAGCTTAGTTCAGGGCCCTCCTGGAAACACCATATATTTT. It codes for CASSLVQGPPGNTIYF.

The V call is TRBV6-6, the J call TRBJ2-1; D gene unclear. V was pared by 0 bases and J by 4 bases, with 13 bases between. CDR1 is MNHNY and CDR2 is SVGAGI in the germline V gene (reference sequence). The CDR3 totals 16 residues. CDR3: CASSYSLVMGYNEQFF. The CDR3 DNA reads as TGTGCCAGCAGTTACTCCCTAGTCATGGGTTACAATGAGCAGTTCTTC.

The rearrangement uses TRBV6-6 and TRBJ2-2, with 10 positions matching TRBD1. This CDR3 has 14 amino acids. The germline V gene encodes CDR1 MNHNY and CDR2 SVGAGI (reference sequence). The ends lost 5 bases at V and 7 bases at J; junction bases unmatched: 4. CDR3 nucleotide sequence: TGTGCCAGCAGTAGACAGGGGGCAGGCGGGGAGCTGTTTTTT. Its protein is CASSRQGAGGELFF.